The 25 T cell receptor beta chains below all came from one sample that was sequenced in a study of cytomegalovirus exposure and HLA in healthy donors. PCR employed 60 Vbeta and 13 Jbeta primers. Clones were sequenced by immunoSEQ multiplex PCR, and TCRdb holds only the in-frame ones, with some missing. This table has 120,000 to 150,000 clones, over 75% appearing once. Sequenced material: PBMCs. The receptors derive from a man aged 40-50 years in good health and CMV-seronegative.

On this clone: One end of the junction does not line up with germline, which may come from a read error. This chain connects TRBV23-1 to TRBJ2-6, with TRBD1 matching over 10 bases. TRBV23-1 is reported as an ORF; its role is uncertain. This CDR3 is 19 amino acids long. The CDR3, as DNA: TGCGCCGGCAGTCAGCCCCGGGACAGGGGAGTCTCTGGGGCCAACGTCCTGACTTTC. Protein: CAGSQPRDRGVSGANVLTF.

V gene TRBV12-5 combines with J gene TRBJ2-1; 10 positions agree with TRBD2. Germline CDR1 LGHNT, CDR2 FRNRAP. The CDR3 loop spans 16 amino acids. Trimming cost V 4 bases and J 3 bases; bases outside gene matches: 6. CDR3 sequence (DNA): TGTGCTAGTGGTTCTCCGCCTAGCGGGGGCTACAATGAGCAGTTCTTC. Protein: CASGSPPSGGYNEQFF. Together with reference TRBV12-5 and TRBJ2-1, the CDR3 gives the full variable domain: DARVTQTPRHKVTEMGQEVTMRCQPILGHNTVFWYRQTMMQGLELLAYFRNRAPLDDSGMPKDRFSAEMPDATLATLKIQPSEPRDSAVYFCASGSPPSGGYNEQFFGPGTRLTVL.

V is TRBV2 and J is TRBJ2-5; 13 bases map to TRBD2. The CDR3 contains 17 residues. V shed 3 bases and J 4 bases; nucleotides not matched to a gene: 8. The germline gives CDR1 SNHLY, CDR2 FYNNEI. CDR3 region: CASSDTLAGGPGETQYF. As DNA, the CDR3 is TGTGCCAGCAGTGATACACTAGCGGGAGGGCCGGGAGAGACCCAGTACTTC.

This chain's CDR3 is CASSLLQAQGPQHF. Here the CDR3 DNA reads TGTGCCAGCAGTTTATTGCAGGCCCAGGGGCCCCAGCATTTT. V usage is TRBV28 and J usage is TRBJ1-5; TRBD1 is a possible D gene (5 bases). Germline assignment: CDR1 MDHEN and CDR2 SYDVKM. The CDR3 is made up of 14 amino acids. The V end was cut by 1 base, the J end by 9 bases, with 13 bases between.

The chain links TRBV5-4 to TRBJ2-2; TRBD2 matches 9 bases. Germline lookup yields CDR1 SGHNT and CDR2 YYREEE (reference sequence). The CDR3 has 16 residues. V was clipped by 5 bases and J by 5 bases; unmatched bases: 10. CDR3 sequence: CASSSGVAGATGELFF. DNA for the CDR3: TGTGCCAGCAGTTCGGGGGTAGCGGGAGCTACCGGGGAGCTGTTTTTT.

The chain is built from TRBV7-9 and TRBJ1-4; D remains ambiguous. The CDR3 runs to 12 residues. Germline V lookup: CDR1 SEHNR, CDR2 FQNEAQ (reference sequence). V lost 10 bases and J lost 4, with 10 bases in between. CDR3 sequence (DNA): TGTGCCATCTCGATCAGTAATGAAAAACTGTTTTTT. It yields the protein CAISISNEKLFF.

The rearrangement links TRBV2 to TRBJ2-7; D is undetermined. Looked up from germline, CDR1 is SNHLY and CDR2 is FYNNEI. The V end lost 5 bases, the J end lost 5 bases, and 10 bases lay between the germline ends. There are 12 residues in the CDR3. The CDR3 coding sequence is TGTGCCAGCAGTCAGGTAAATGACGAGCAGTACTTC. This codes for CASSQVNDEQYF.

The chain employs TRBV6-5 and TRBJ1-1, with no clear D. V lost 5 bases and J 6 bases, leaving 13 bases between the germline ends. The germline gives CDR1 MNHEY, CDR2 SVGAGI. The CDR3 totals 13 residues. The CDR3 DNA reads as TGTGCCAGCAGTCCCACCCGCCAGTCTGAAGCTTTCTTT. Its protein is CASSPTRQSEAFF.

About this clone itself: The same CDR3 can be traced to other DNA sequences in this sample. This chain connects TRBV7-9 to TRBJ2-7, with D possibly matching TRBD2 (6 bases). The length of the CDR3 is 13 residues. Germline loops: CDR1 SEHNR, CDR2 FQNEAQ (reference sequence). Trimming took off 3 bases at V and 4 bases at J, with 10 bases between the two ends. This chain's CDR3 is CASSLGGPYEQYF. In DNA, the CDR3 is TGTGCCAGCAGCTTGGGGGGACCATACGAGCAGTACTTC. Using reference TRBV7-9 and TRBJ2-7 for the parts outside the CDR3, the full variable domain is DTGVSQNPRHKITKRGQNVTFRCDPISEHNRLYWYRQTLGQGPEFLTYFQNEAQLEKSRLLSDRFSAERPKGSFSTLEIQRTEQGDSAMYLCASSLGGPYEQYFGPGTRLTVT.

Here the CDR3 DNA reads TGTGCCAGCAGCCAGCCTCCGGGACAGGGCACAGATACGCAGTATTTT. Its translation is CASSQPPGQGTDTQYF. V and J are TRBV14 and TRBJ2-3, with TRBD1 matching over 8 bases. Unmatched junction bases numbered 6, after V lost 3 bases and J lost 1 base. Germline V gene data show CDR1 as SGHDN and CDR2 as FVKESK. This CDR3 is built from 16 residues. Complete variable domain (other parts from reference TRBV14 and TRBJ2-3): EAGVTQFPSHSVIEKGQTVTLRCDPISGHDNLYWYRRVMGKEIKFLLHFVKESKQDESGMPNNRFLAERTGGTYSTLKVQPAELEDSGVYFCASSQPPGQGTDTQYFGPGTRLTVL.

J is TRBJ2-5 and V is TRBV11-3, with D hard to call. Trimming pared 4 bases from V and 9 bases from J, leaving 12 bases between. The CDR3 totals 12 residues. CDR1 SGHNT and CDR2 YENEEA come from the germline V gene. Written as DNA, the CDR3 is TGTGCCAGCAGCTCCCAGACGGAGCCCCAGTACTTC. Translated, it gives CASSSQTEPQYF.

The J gene is TRBJ1-5, the V gene TRBV28; D not resolved. V gave up 5 bases and J gave up 0 bases, with 11 bases separating them. Germline V CDR1 and CDR2: MDHEN, SYDVKM. CDR3 size: 15 residues. CDR3 bases: TGTGCCAGCAGTCCCCTCGGGGTTAGCAATCAGCCCCAGCATTTT. It yields the protein CASSPLGVSNQPQHF. Based on the CDR3 plus reference TRBV28 and TRBJ1-5, the full variable domain is DVKVTQSSRYLVKRTGEKVFLECVQDMDHENMFWYRQDPGLGLRLIYFSYDVKMKEKGDIPEGYSVSREKKERFSLILESASTNQTSMYLCASSPLGVSNQPQHFGDGTRLSIL.

The chain is built from TRBV15 and TRBJ1-5; D gene ambiguous. Trimming took 3 bases from V and 0 from J, leaving 3 bases between them. The CDR3 runs 13 residues. Germline V CDR1 and CDR2: LNHNV, YYDKDF (reference sequence). CDR3 loop: CATSSRSNQPQHF. CDR3 DNA sequence: TGTGCCACCAGCAGTCGTAGCAATCAGCCCCAGCATTTT.

The chain combines TRBV4-2 with TRBJ2-7; 10 bases align to TRBD2. J gave up 0 bases and V 4 bases, and 3 bases lay outside the gene matches. The CDR3 has 15 residues. CDR1 and CDR2 (germline): LGHNA, YNFKEQ. This chain's CDR3 is CASSLTSGVSYEQYF. In nucleotides, the CDR3 is TGTGCCAGCAGCCTAACTAGCGGGGTCTCCTACGAGCAGTACTTC.

The V call is TRBV6-1, the J call TRBJ2-7; 11 bases match TRBD2. The CDR3 runs 15 residues. CDR1 is MNHNS, CDR2 SASEGT, per germline. V gave up 6 bases and J gave up 5 bases; unmatched junction bases: 9. The CDR3 DNA is TGTGCCAGCAGGACGTTAGCGGGAGGGAAGAACGAGCAGTACTTC. Protein: CASRTLAGGKNEQYF.

This rearrangement joins TRBV21-1 to TRBJ2-7; TRBD1 reflects the table's D call only, with no check against the DNA. TRBV21-1 is shown as a pseudogene. This CDR3 is 14 amino acids long. The CDR3 loop is CASSKGGSSYEQYF. CDR3 nucleotides: TGTGCCAGCAGCAAAGGGGGCAGCTCCTACGAGCAGTACTTC.

This chain links TRBV5-1 with TRBJ2-2; TRBD2 matches at 13 bases. The germline CDR1 and CDR2 sequences are SGHRS and YFSETQ. Trimming cost V 4 bases and J 3 bases; bases outside gene matches: 9. This CDR3 has 18 amino acids. In DNA form, the CDR3 reads TGCGCCAGCAGCCCCGCCGGACTAGCGGGGGTAGACACCGGGGAGCTGTTTTTT. Translated: CASSPAGLAGVDTGELFF.

CDR3 amino acids: CAWRDTGTGNTGELFF. DNA of the CDR3: TGTGCCTGGAGAGACACGGGGACAGGGAACACCGGGGAGCTGTTTTTT. This chain joins TRBV30 and TRBJ2-2, with 8 bases fitting TRBD1. The ends lost 3 bases at V and 1 base at J; junction bases unmatched: 7. Germline CDR1 and CDR2: GTSNPN and SVGIG (reference sequence). CDR3 length: 16 residues.

In its sample, this clone was seen once. The V gene is TRBV7-6, the J gene TRBJ1-2; 7 bases are a match to TRBD1. The CDR3 sequence is 13 residues long. Unmatched junction bases numbered 3, after V lost 5 bases and J lost 3 bases. Per the germline V gene, CDR1 is SGHVS and CDR2 is FNYEAQ. The CDR3 nucleotides read TGTGCCAGCAGCCGGGGACAGTACTATGGCTACACCTTC. Encoded protein: CASSRGQYYGYTF.

The rearrangement joins TRBV28 to TRBJ2-2; 8 nucleotides line up with TRBD2. The CDR3 covers 17 residues. V lost 7 bases to trimming and J lost 6 bases; unmatched junction nucleotides: 16. The germline V gene has CDR1 MDHEN and CDR2 SYDVKM. The CDR3 DNA is TGTGCCAGCATGACCCGGGGGGGCTGGGGTGTCGCCGGGGAGCTGTTTTTT. Its translation is CASMTRGGWGVAGELFF.

This chain connects TRBV6-5 to TRBJ2-2, with 8 positions matching TRBD1. V lost 7 bases to trimming and J lost 6 bases; unmatched junction nucleotides: 10. This CDR3 is 15 amino acids long. Germline lookup yields CDR1 MNHEY and CDR2 SVGAGI. The CDR3 region is CASKIRGRWPGELFF. As DNA, the CDR3 is TGTGCCAGCAAGATCAGGGGGCGCTGGCCCGGGGAGCTGTTTTTT.

The V call is TRBV29-1, the J call TRBJ2-3, with 7 bases fitting TRBD1. The CDR3 totals 14 residues. Germline-derived CDR1 and CDR2 are SQVTM and ANQGSEA. The V segment lost 5 bases and the J segment 1 base; nucleotides outside the gene matches: 6. The CDR3 bases are TGCAGCGTTTCTACAGGGGCCGGCACAGATACGCAGTATTTT. Translated: CSVSTGAGTDTQYF.

This chain connects TRBV7-2 to TRBJ2-5; tentative D call: TRBD2 (6 bases). The CDR3 has 14 residues. The germline V and J ends were trimmed by 0 bases and 4 bases, with 9 bases remaining between them. CDR1 is SGHTA and CDR2 is FQGNSA in the germline V gene. The CDR3 bases are TGTGCCAGCAGCTTAGCGCGGGGTACAGAGACCCAGTACTTC. It is translated as CASSLARGTETQYF.

The V call is TRBV19, the J call TRBJ1-1, with 7 nucleotides matching TRBD1. This CDR3 spans 14 amino acids. V was clipped by 5 bases and J by 5 bases; unmatched bases: 8. Germline V CDR1 and CDR2: LNHDA, SQIVND (reference sequence). CDR3 residues: CASSARGGKTEAFF. In DNA form, the CDR3 reads TGTGCCAGTAGTGCTAGAGGGGGCAAGACTGAAGCTTTCTTT.

The chain employs TRBV6-1 and TRBJ2-7, with D possibly TRBD1 on 5 matching bases. This CDR3 has 14 residues. Per the germline V gene, CDR1 is MNHNS and CDR2 is SASEGT. V was clipped by 8 bases and J by 2 bases, with 16 bases between them. In nucleotides, the CDR3 is TGTGCCAGCGAAGGCAGGGTTAATCCCTACGAGCAGTACTTC. It codes for CASEGRVNPYEQYF.